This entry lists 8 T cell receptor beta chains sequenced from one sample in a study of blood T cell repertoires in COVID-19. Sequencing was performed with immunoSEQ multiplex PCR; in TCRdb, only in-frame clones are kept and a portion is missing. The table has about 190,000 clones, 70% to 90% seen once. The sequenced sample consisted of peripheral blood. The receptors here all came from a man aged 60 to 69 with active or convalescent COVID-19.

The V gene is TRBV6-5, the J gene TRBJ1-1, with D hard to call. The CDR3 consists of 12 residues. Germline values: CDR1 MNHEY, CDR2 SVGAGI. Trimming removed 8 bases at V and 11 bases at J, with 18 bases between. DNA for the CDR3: TGTGCCAGCCTAGGGAGAACTACCGGGGCTTTCTTT. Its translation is CASLGRTTGAFF.

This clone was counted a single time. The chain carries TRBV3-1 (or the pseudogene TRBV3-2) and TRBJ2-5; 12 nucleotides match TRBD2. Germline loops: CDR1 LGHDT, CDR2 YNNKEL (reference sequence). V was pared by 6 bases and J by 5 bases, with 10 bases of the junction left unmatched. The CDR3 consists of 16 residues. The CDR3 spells CASSPSSGGAGETQYF. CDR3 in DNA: TGTGCCAGCAGTCCTTCTAGCGGGGGGGCCGGTGAGACCCAGTACTTC.

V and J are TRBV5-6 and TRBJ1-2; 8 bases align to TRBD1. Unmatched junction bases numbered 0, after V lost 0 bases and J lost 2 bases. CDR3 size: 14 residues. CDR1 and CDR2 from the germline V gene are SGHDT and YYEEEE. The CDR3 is CASSLGQGNYGYTF. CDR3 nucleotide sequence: TGTGCCAGCAGCTTGGGACAGGGGAACTATGGCTACACCTTC. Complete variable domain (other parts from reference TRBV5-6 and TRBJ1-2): DAGVTQSPTHLIKTRGQQVTLRCSPKSGHDTVSWYQQALGQGPQFIFQYYEEEERQRGNFPDRFSGHQFPNYSSELNVNALLLGDSALYLCASSLGQGNYGYTFGSGTRLTVV.

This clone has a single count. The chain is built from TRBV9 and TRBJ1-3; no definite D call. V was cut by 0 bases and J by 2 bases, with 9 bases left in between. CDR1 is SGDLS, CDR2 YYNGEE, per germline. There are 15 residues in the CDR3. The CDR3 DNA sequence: TGTGCCAGCAGCGTAGGTCGGGAACCTGGAAACACCATATATTTT. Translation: CASSVGREPGNTIYF.

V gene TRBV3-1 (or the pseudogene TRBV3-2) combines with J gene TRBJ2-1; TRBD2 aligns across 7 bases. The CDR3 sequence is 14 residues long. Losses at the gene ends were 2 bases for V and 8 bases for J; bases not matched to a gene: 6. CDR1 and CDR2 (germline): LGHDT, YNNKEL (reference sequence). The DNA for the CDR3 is TGTGCCAGCAGCCAACTAAGACTAGCCGATGAGCAGTTCTTC. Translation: CASSQLRLADEQFF.

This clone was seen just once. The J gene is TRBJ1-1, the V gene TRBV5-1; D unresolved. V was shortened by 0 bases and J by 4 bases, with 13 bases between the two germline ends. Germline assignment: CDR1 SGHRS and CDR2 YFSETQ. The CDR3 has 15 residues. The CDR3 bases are TGCGCCAGCAGCTTGGCCCAATCCGGGAGCACTGAAGCTTTCTTT. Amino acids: CASSLAQSGSTEAFF.

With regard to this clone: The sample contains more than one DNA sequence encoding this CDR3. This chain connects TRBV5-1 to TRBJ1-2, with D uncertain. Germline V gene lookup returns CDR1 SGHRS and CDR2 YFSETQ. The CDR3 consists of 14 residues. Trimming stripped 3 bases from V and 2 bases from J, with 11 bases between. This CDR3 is CASSSSAANYGYTF. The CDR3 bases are TGCGCCAGCAGCTCTTCGGCGGCAAACTATGGCTACACCTTC.

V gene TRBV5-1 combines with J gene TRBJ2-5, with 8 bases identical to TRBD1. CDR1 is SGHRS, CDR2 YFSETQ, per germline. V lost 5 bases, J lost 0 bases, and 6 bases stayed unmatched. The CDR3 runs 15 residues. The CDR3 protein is CASRTGQGHQETQYF. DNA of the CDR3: TGCGCCAGCAGGACCGGACAGGGCCACCAAGAGACCCAGTACTTC.